Below are 16 T cell receptor beta chains sequenced from a single sample in a study of PD-L1 blockade in urothelial cancer. Assay: immunoSEQ multiplex PCR; the TCRdb copy retains only in-frame clones and omits some. Of some 51,000 clones detected, around 86% appear once; the ten largest clones hold roughly 16%. This specimen was PBMCs, taken around atezolizumab (anti-PD-L1) treatment. These receptors were collected from a man in his 60s with urothelial cancer.

This clone was seen more than once but under ten times. The chain is built from TRBV2 and TRBJ2-4, with TRBD1 matching over 10 bases. Per germline, CDR1 SNHLY and CDR2 FYNNEI. The CDR3 is 18 residues long. V was pared by 4 bases and J by 0 bases, with 9 bases of the junction left unmatched. CDR3 nucleotides: TGTGCCAGCAGTGGGGACAGGGGAGAGGGGCTAGCCAAAAACATTCAGTACTTC. This gives the protein CASSGDRGEGLAKNIQYF.

This clone was seen a handful of times. The chain recombines TRBV7-3 with TRBJ1-1, with D uncertain. V gave up 1 base and J gave up 1 base, with 4 bases separating them. Germline loops: CDR1 SGHTA, CDR2 FQGTGA. The CDR3 extends over 13 amino acids. This CDR3 is CASSLKQNTEAFF. CDR3 nucleotides: TGTGCCAGCAGCTTAAAACAGAACACTGAAGCTTTCTTT.

This clone appeared a single time. J is TRBJ2-2 and V is TRBV6-5; 7 bases agree with TRBD1. The CDR3 loop spans 15 amino acids. CDR1 is MNHEY and CDR2 is SVGAGI in the germline V gene. J gave up 0 bases and V 7 bases, and 5 bases lay outside the gene matches. In DNA form, the CDR3 reads TGTGCCAGCAAGCTGGGGACAGCGAACACCGGGGAGCTGTTTTTT. Amino acids: CASKLGTANTGELFF.

The chain links TRBV10-1 to TRBJ1-1; no definite D call. Germline V gives CDR1 WNHNN, CDR2 SYGVQD (reference sequence). This CDR3 has 14 residues. The V end lost 0 bases, the J end lost 1 base, and 6 bases lay between the germline ends. The chain's CDR3 is CASSESGRNTEAFF. The CDR3 DNA sequence: TGCGCCAGCAGTGAGTCGGGGAGGAACACTGAAGCTTTCTTT.

CDR3 sequence: CASSYLWDKETQYF. DNA for the CDR3: TGTGCCAGCAGTTACTTATGGGACAAAGAGACCCAGTACTTC. V is TRBV6-5 and J is TRBJ2-5, with a tentative D call TRBD1 (6 bases). The length of the CDR3 is 14 residues. Germline loops: CDR1 MNHEY, CDR2 SVGAGI. Trimming shortened V by 1 base and J by 3 bases, and 9 bases separated the two germline ends.

This clone has just one count. This chain links TRBV11-2 with TRBJ1-5; 9 bases map to TRBD1. Germline CDR1 is SGHAT and CDR2 is FQNNGV. Trimming removed 0 bases from V and 6 bases from J; junction bases left unmatched: 3. This CDR3 is 15 amino acids long. CDR3 bases: TGTGCCAGCAGCTTAGACCGGACAGGGGTTCAGCCCCAGCATTTT. Protein sequence: CASSLDRTGVQPQHF.

CDR3 amino acids: CASSPSQGWDMNTEAFF. The CDR3, as DNA: TGTGCCAGCTCACCCTCACAGGGCTGGGACATGAACACTGAAGCTTTCTTT. The chain couples TRBV18 to TRBJ1-1; tentative D call: TRBD1 (6 bases). CDR1 is KGHSH, CDR2 LQKENI, per germline. The CDR3 is 17 amino acids. V was cut by 3 bases and J by 0 bases, with 17 bases left in between.

The V and J genes are TRBV30 and TRBJ2-2; 9 bases agree with TRBD2. The CDR3 spans 17 residues. V lost 0 bases and J lost 3; bases outside the gene matches: 8. The V gene's germline CDR1 is GTSNPN and CDR2 SVGIG (reference sequence). This CDR3 is CAWSVGGLAGYTGELFF. In nucleotides, the CDR3 is TGTGCCTGGAGTGTAGGGGGGCTAGCGGGATACACCGGGGAGCTGTTTTTT.

This sequence joins TRBV7-3 and TRBJ2-1, with D maybe TRBD2 (5 bases). The germline V and J ends were trimmed by 1 base and 0 bases, with 13 bases remaining between them. Germline V gene lookup returns CDR1 SGHTA and CDR2 FQGTGA. There are 17 residues in the CDR3. CDR3: CASSLRSMGSSYNEQFF. CDR3 DNA sequence: TGTGCCAGCAGCTTAAGGTCCATGGGGAGCTCCTACAATGAGCAGTTCTTC.

The chain's CDR3 is CASSLGGGNTEAFF. CDR3 nucleotides: TGTGCCAGCAGCTTAGGCGGTGGTAACACTGAAGCTTTCTTT. The V call is TRBV7-8, the J call TRBJ1-1; D ambiguous. Germline-derived CDR1 and CDR2 are SGHVS and FQNEAQ. CDR3 size: 14 residues. V lost 1 base and J 2 bases, leaving 8 bases between the germline ends.

The rearrangement joins TRBV5-1 to TRBJ1-1, with D possibly TRBD1 on 6 matching bases. The CDR3 totals 14 residues. Germline assignment: CDR1 SGHRS and CDR2 YFSETQ. V was cut by 5 bases and J by 6 bases, with 17 bases left in between. The CDR3 DNA reads as TGCGCCAGCAGTATGTCCAGGGGAATCCCTGAAGCTTTCTTT. It is translated as CASSMSRGIPEAFF.

The chain uses TRBV6-1 and TRBJ1-1; tentative D call: TRBD1 (6 bases). The germline CDR1 and CDR2 sequences are MNHNS and SASEGT. The CDR3 is 14 amino acids. The V end was cut by 7 bases, the J end by 6 bases, with 18 bases between. CDR3 in DNA: TGTGCCAGCACCAGAGTTCGACAGGCTCCTGAAGCTTTCTTT. This codes for CASTRVRQAPEAFF.

The chain joins TRBV7-3 to TRBJ2-1, with D possibly TRBD2 on 6 matching bases. The ends were cut back, 4 bases at V and 9 bases at J, with 10 bases in the middle. Germline loops: CDR1 SGHTA, CDR2 FQGTGA. The length of the CDR3 is 12 residues. The CDR3 here is CASSSGSGEQFF. The CDR3 DNA follows: TGTGCCAGCAGCTCTGGTAGCGGTGAGCAGTTCTTC. Complete variable domain (other parts from reference TRBV7-3 and TRBJ2-1): GAGVSQTPSNKVTEKGKYVELRCDPISGHTALYWYRQSLGQGPEFLIYFQGTGAADDSGLPNDRFFAVRPEGSVSTLKIQRTERGDSAVYLCASSSGSGEQFFGPGTRLTVL.

This sequence joins TRBV7-9 and TRBJ2-2; 8 bases align to TRBD2. Germline values: CDR1 SEHNR, CDR2 FQNEAQ (reference sequence). CDR3 length equals 16 residues. The V gene end was trimmed by 2 bases and the J gene end by 5 bases; junction bases not matched to a gene: 7. This CDR3 is CASSLLGTSNTGELFF. Written as DNA, the CDR3 is TGTGCCAGCAGCTTACTAGGGACTAGTAATACCGGGGAGCTGTTTTTT.

This chain links TRBV11-3 with TRBJ2-7; 9 nucleotides line up with TRBD2. Trimming removed 6 bases from V and 2 bases from J; junction bases left unmatched: 5. Germline-derived CDR1 and CDR2 are SGHNT and YENEEA. CDR3 length equals 14 residues. The CDR3 loop is CASSTSGGPYEQYF. CDR3 DNA sequence: TGTGCCAGCAGTACCAGCGGGGGGCCCTACGAGCAGTACTTC.

This clone was recorded a few times. J is TRBJ2-1 and V is TRBV11-3; TRBD2 is a possible D gene (6 bases). CDR1 is SGHNT, CDR2 YENEEA, per germline. V was clipped by 5 bases and J by 7 bases, with 18 bases between them. There are 15 residues in the CDR3. This CDR3 is CASSPRTTSRNEQFF. Written as DNA, the CDR3 is TGTGCCAGCAGCCCGAGAACGACTAGTAGGAATGAGCAGTTCTTC.